This is a list of T cell receptor beta chains from one sample in a study of CD8 T cells in Susac syndrome. From the immunoSEQ multiplex PCR reads, TCRdb called clonotypes with MiXCR, one entry per CDR3 protein. Here the sample spans about 240,000 distinct CDR3 sequences, roughly 95% being singletons. Sequencing was done on a sample of CD4+ T cells from PBMCs. Receptors were obtained from a human donor with Susac syndrome. CDR3s leave out the opening cysteine and the closing phenylalanine or tryptophan.

j_call v_call cdr3_aa
TRBJ2-1 TRBV20-1 SARGISIHNEQF
TRBJ2-1 TRBV24-1 ATSDPRDRGSNEQF
TRBJ1-4 TRBV9 ASSALLDTNEKLF
TRBJ1-5 TRBV1 TSRPRFTDDSNQPQH
TRBJ1-2 TRBV12-3/TRBV12-4 ASSAHYGYT
TRBJ1-5 TRBV30 AWSVRQNQPQH
TRBJ2-2 TRBV7-3 ASKLAANTGELF
TRBJ2-7 TRBV6-2/TRBV6-3 ASTGGYEQY
TRBJ2-1 TRBV12-3/TRBV12-4 ASTDGGGRF
TRBJ2-1 TRBV27 ASRIQGGNEQF
TRBJ2-5 TRBV7-8 ASSQHSQGGQETQY
TRBJ2-1 TRBV25-1 ASSEWEGQPQQF
TRBJ2-5 TRBV29-1 SVDSSGNQETQY
TRBJ2-7 TRBV7-8 ASSLVGQGHYEQY
TRBJ1-2 TRBV30 AWSGEGHGGYT
TRBJ1-3 TRBV20-1 SAREAGAGNTIY
TRBJ1-5 TRBV20-1 SATYRHSNQPQH
TRBJ2-3 TRBV2 ASSVARADTQY
TRBJ1-1 TRBV30 AWSVLVYTEAF
TRBJ2-7 TRBV19 ASSQTAYEQY
TRBJ2-7 TRBV7-9 ASSLAPRVYEQY
TRBJ2-1 TRBV7-9 ASSSQGLSYNEQF
TRBJ1-2 TRBV6-1 ASSPHGLGANYGYT
TRBJ2-7 TRBV10-3 ATDPGQTSHEQY
TRBJ2-7 TRBV11-1 ASSLSGQGYEQY
TRBJ2-2 TRBV2 ASREDRGTGELF
TRBJ2-1 TRBV20-1 SAGSGDEQF
TRBJ2-1 TRBV23-1 ASKNEQF
TRBJ1-1 TRBV7-9 ASSNLNTEAF
TRBJ2-1 TRBV15 ATSELVPSGNEQF
TRBJ2-1 TRBV24-1 ATGGADRVYNEQF
TRBJ2-2 TRBV7-9 ASNIQGTNTGELF
TRBJ2-2 TRBV7-6 ASSTIRGRDTGELF
TRBJ2-5 TRBV20-1 SARKLETQY
TRBJ2-1 TRBV5-1 ASSLSPYNEQF
TRBJ2-7 TRBV7-9 ASSLARGGRGGYEQY
TRBJ2-7 TRBV27 ASSPTGLPYEQY
TRBJ2-5 TRBV14 ASSQDNRGLETQY
TRBJ1-2 TRBV28 ASSISGRGLYYGYT
TRBJ2-7 TRBV28 ASTPGGQGGPLEQY
TRBJ2-1 TRBV15 ATSRALGHNEQF
TRBJ2-5 TRBV2 ASSPLGVRETQY
TRBJ1-5 TRBV11-2 ASSPGVGQPQH
TRBJ1-3 TRBV29-1 SVRSSGNTIY
TRBJ2-3 TRBV29-1 SVPPLAGNTDTQY
TRBJ1-5 TRBV4-2 ASSQGGGQGADQPQH
TRBJ2-7 TRBV28 ASSFSGRSYEQY
TRBJ1-1 TRBV3-1 ASSQPPRWAGQTEAF
TRBJ2-5 TRBV6-2/TRBV6-3 ASSYSTIGETQY
TRBJ1-2 TRBV5-4 ASSGDRAGYT
TRBJ1-1 TRBV5-1 ASSSSLSGTGNTEAF
TRBJ2-1 TRBV20-1 SARGLAGGNEQF
TRBJ2-7 TRBV5-1 ASSLTAGDYEQY
TRBJ2-2 TRBV20-1 SAREGSVNTGELF
TRBJ1-2 TRBV20-1 SASRVSYGYT